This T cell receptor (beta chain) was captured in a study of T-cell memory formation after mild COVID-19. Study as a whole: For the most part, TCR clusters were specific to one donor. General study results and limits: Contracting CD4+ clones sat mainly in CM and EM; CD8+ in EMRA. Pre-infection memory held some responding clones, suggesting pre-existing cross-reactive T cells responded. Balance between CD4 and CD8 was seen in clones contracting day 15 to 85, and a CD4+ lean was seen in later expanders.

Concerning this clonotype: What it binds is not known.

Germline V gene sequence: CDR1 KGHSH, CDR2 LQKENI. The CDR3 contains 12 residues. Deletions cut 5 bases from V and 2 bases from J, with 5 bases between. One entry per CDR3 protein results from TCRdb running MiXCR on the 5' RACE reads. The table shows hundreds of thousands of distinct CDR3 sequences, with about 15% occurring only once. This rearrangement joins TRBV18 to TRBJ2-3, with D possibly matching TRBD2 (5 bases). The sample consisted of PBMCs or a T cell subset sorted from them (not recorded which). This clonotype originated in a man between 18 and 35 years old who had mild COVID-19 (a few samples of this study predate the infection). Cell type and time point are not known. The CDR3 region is CASSGLTDTQYF. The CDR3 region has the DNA TGTGCCAGCTCAGGACTCACAGATACGCAGTATTTT.